These T cell receptor beta chains were read from a single sample in a study of blood T cell repertoires in COVID-19. Assay used: immunoSEQ multiplex PCR; TCRdb lists only in-frame clones, some missing. The sample gives some 200,000 clones, around 87% of which show up once; roughly 7.3% is in the top ten. The sequenced material came from peripheral blood. The source is a woman older than 75 in a cohort sampled during active or convalescent COVID-19. CDR3s include the opening cysteine and the closing phenylalanine or tryptophan. D genes are given only for firm matches. Rows may omit the clone size; those that give it use once, few, many or a size class.

v_gene	abundance	j_gene	d_gene	CDR3nt	CDR3aa
TRBV27	-	TRBJ2-1	TRBD2	TGTGCCAGCAGTTACGGACTAGCGGGGACCCTCACGGGTGAGCAGTTCTTC	CASSYGLAGTLTGEQFF
TRBV7-8	-	TRBJ1-2	TRBD1	TGTGCCAGCAGCCCCCGGGACAGACTTTACTATGGCTACACCTTC	CASSPRDRLYYGYTF
TRBV4-1	-	TRBJ1-2	TRBD1	TGCGCCAGCAGCCAAGACCTAACCGGGACAGGGCGTCATGGCTACACCTTC	CASSQDLTGTGRHGYTF
TRBV6-5	-	TRBJ1-3	-	TGTGCCAGCAGTTACTCTGCCGGGGCGGGGGAGAACACCATATATTTT	CASSYSAGAGENTIYF
TRBV9	-	TRBJ2-5	-	TGTGCCAGCAGCGTAGGGCAGGGGATTCAAGAGACCCAGTACTTC	CASSVGQGIQETQYF
TRBV2	-	TRBJ2-2	-	TGTGCCAGCAGTGAATCGGGGGTGAACACCGGGGAGCTGTTTTTT	CASSESGVNTGELFF
TRBV5-4	-	TRBJ2-5	TRBD2	TGTGCCAGCAGCTTTCGACTAGCGGGGGGGCCCTCACTGGAGACCCAGTACTTC	CASSFRLAGGPSLETQYF
TRBV4-3	-	TRBJ1-4	-	TGCGCCAGCAGCCAAGATGTGCCTTGGGGAGCCTTCCAAACTAATGAAAAACTGTTTTTT	CASSQDVPWGAFQTNEKLFF
TRBV19	-	TRBJ1-1	-	TGTGCCAGTATTGCTCTCCCGGGGAAGACTGAAGCTTTCTTT	CASIALPGKTEAFF
TRBV7-9	-	TRBJ1-5	-	TGTGCCAGCAGCTTAATTTCCGGAGAGAATCAGCCCCAGCATTTT	CASSLISGENQPQHF
TRBV11-2	-	TRBJ1-2	-	TGTGCCAGCAGCTTCAGCGGGGTGCGCGGCTATGGCTACACCTTC	CASSFSGVRGYGYTF
TRBV2	-	TRBJ2-5	TRBD2	TGTGCCAGCAGTGAATTACTAGCGGGGGCCCAAGAGACCCAGTACTTC	CASSELLAGAQETQYF
TRBV19	-	TRBJ2-5	-	TGTGCCAGTAGTATGCCAGGGGCCCAGTACTTC	CASSMPGAQYF
TRBV9	-	TRBJ1-6	-	TGTGCCAGCAGCGTAGAGGAGGGGGGGAGTTCGCCCCTCCACTTT	CASSVEEGGSSPLHF
TRBV5-6	-	TRBJ1-5	-	TGTGCCAGCAGTTTCCACAGGGAGCCCCCTAGCAATCAGCCCCAGCATTTT	CASSFHREPPSNQPQHF
TRBV19	-	TRBJ1-3	TRBD1	TGTGCCAGTAGTATCCAGGGGGCCTCTGGAAACACCATATATTTT	CASSIQGASGNTIYF
TRBV6-2/TRBV6-3	-	TRBJ1-2	TRBD1	TGTGCCAGCAGTTACCCAAGGACAGGGCCCTATGGCTACACCTTC	CASSYPRTGPYGYTF
TRBV5-1	-	TRBJ2-6	TRBD1	TGCGCCAGCAGCTTGACGGGACAGGTCGGCTCTGGGGCCAACGTCCTGACTTTC	CASSLTGQVGSGANVLTF
TRBV6-5	few	TRBJ1-5	-	TGTGCCAGCAGCGCCCAATGGCAGGGCCAGCCCCAGCATTTT	CASSAQWQGQPQHF
TRBV5-1	-	TRBJ2-7	TRBD1	TGCGCCAGCAGCTTGGCCGGGACAGAGAGGGAGCAGTACTTC	CASSLAGTEREQYF
TRBV7-8	-	TRBJ1-2	-	TGTGCCAGCAGCTTACCGCGGCAGAGAGGCTACACCTTC	CASSLPRQRGYTF
TRBV25-1	few	TRBJ1-2	TRBD1	TGTGCCAGCAGTGAGTTACGGACAGGGCCTAACTATGGCTACACCTTC	CASSELRTGPNYGYTF
TRBV19	-	TRBJ1-2	TRBD1	TGTGCCAGTAGCCCCCCCGGACAGGGAGCTAACTATGGCTACACCTTC	CASSPPGQGANYGYTF
TRBV7-2	few	TRBJ1-3	-	TGTGCCAGCAGCTACTCCCGTGGAGTCGGAAACACCATATATTTT	CASSYSRGVGNTIYF
TRBV9	-	TRBJ2-1	-	TGTGCCAGCAGCGTGACGACGACAGGGGGCACTAGCGGGGATGAGCAGTTCTTC	CASSVTTTGGTSGDEQFF
TRBV6-5	-	TRBJ1-2	-	TGTGCCAGAGAACCAGGGATCGGCTACACCTTC	CAREPGIGYTF
TRBV4-1	-	TRBJ1-1	TRBD1	TGCGCCAGCAGCGCTCGGAGGGGGCTTCGCCGGGAGGCTTTCTTT	CASSARRGLRREAFF
TRBV7-9	once	TRBJ1-2	TRBD1	TGTGCCAGCAGCCTGGGGGCAGGGGGCTTCGACTATGGCTACACCTTC	CASSLGAGGFDYGYTF
TRBV7-8	-	TRBJ1-2	-	TGTGCCAGCAGCACGCGGACAGCCCCCTATGGCTACACCTTC	CASSTRTAPYGYTF
TRBV6-2/TRBV6-3	-	TRBJ2-1	TRBD2	TGTGCCAGCAGTTACTCGGGGAGGGTAGAGTTCTTC	CASSYSGRVEFF
TRBV6-5	-	TRBJ1-5	TRBD1	TGTGCCAGCAGTTGGGGGACAGGGAGGGATCAGCCCCAGCATTTT	CASSWGTGRDQPQHF
TRBV7-2	-	TRBJ1-1	-	TGTGCCAGCAGCTTAGCTCCAGGGATCAGCACTGAAGCTTTCTTT	CASSLAPGISTEAFF
TRBV3-1/TRBV3-2	-	TRBJ2-1	TRBD2	TGTGCCAGCAGCCAGGCCGGGACTAGCGGGAGGGCCTATGAGCAGTTCTTC	CASSQAGTSGRAYEQFF
TRBV5-1	-	TRBJ2-3	-	TGCGCCAGCAGCTTGAACCTAGTGGATACGACAGATACGCAGTATTTT	CASSLNLVDTTDTQYF
TRBV28	-	TRBJ1-5	-	TGTGCCACCGGCCAGGGGCCGAAGCCCCAGCATTTT	CATGQGPKPQHF
TRBV6-1	-	TRBJ1-6	-	TGTGCCAGCAGTGCCATTATTAGCTCCTATAATTCACCCCTCCACTTT	CASSAIISSYNSPLHF
TRBV19	-	TRBJ2-6	-	TGTGCCAGTAGTCCCAGGGGAATAGGGGTTAACGTCCTGACTTTC	CASSPRGIGVNVLTF
TRBV13	-	TRBJ1-3	-	TGTGCCAGCAGCCGGACCCTCAGGGCCTCTGGAAACACCATATATTTT	CASSRTLRASGNTIYF
TRBV10-1	-	TRBJ1-4	TRBD1	TGCGCCAGCGGGACAGGAGCGAGTGAAAAACTGTTTTTT	CASGTGASEKLFF
TRBV7-2	-	TRBJ1-6	TRBD1	TGTGCCAGCAGCCGGACAGGGCTGTCACCCCTCCACTTT	CASSRTGLSPLHF
TRBV30	-	TRBJ2-5	-	TGTGCCTCGACTAGTGGAGGTGAGACCCAGTACTTC	CASTSGGETQYF
TRBV28	-	TRBJ1-5	-	TGTGCCAGCAGTCCTCTTAGCAATCAGCCCCAGCATTTT	CASSPLSNQPQHF
TRBV6-4	-	TRBJ2-3	-	TGTGCCAGCAGTGACCACAAGAGCGGAGAGGGTACAGATACGCAGTATTTT	CASSDHKSGEGTDTQYF
TRBV28	-	TRBJ1-4	-	TGTGCCAGCAGTTTTGAGGGTTCTAATGAAAAACTGTTTTTT	CASSFEGSNEKLFF
TRBV2	-	TRBJ2-1	-	TGTGCCAGCAGTGAGTCTCCGGGACTTACCTACAATGAGCAGTTCTTC	CASSESPGLTYNEQFF
TRBV6-5	-	TRBJ2-7	-	TGTGCCAGCAGTTACGGGGACAACTCCTACGAGCAGTACTTC	CASSYGDNSYEQYF
TRBV5-1	-	TRBJ2-5	TRBD2	TGCGCCAGCAGCGCACTAGCGGGGCAAGAGACCCAGTACTTC	CASSALAGQETQYF
TRBV5-1	-	TRBJ1-2	-	TGCGCCAGTCACGACGGGGGGCCCAACTATGGCTACACCTTC	CASHDGGPNYGYTF
TRBV2	-	TRBJ2-7	-	TGTGCCAGCAGAAGGACAGCTGATCCCTACGAGCAGTACTTC	CASRRTADPYEQYF
TRBV2	-	TRBJ2-2	TRBD1	TGTGCCAGCACCAGAGACAGGGTTGGGACCGGGGAGCTGTTTTTT	CASTRDRVGTGELFF
TRBV11-2	-	TRBJ1-4	TRBD1	TGTGCCAGCAGCAGGTCCGGGACAGGGACCGAAAAACTGTTTTTT	CASSRSGTGTEKLFF
TRBV11-2	-	TRBJ2-4	-	TGTGCCAGCAGCCGCCGGCGGGGAATTGACATTCAGTACTTC	CASSRRRGIDIQYF
TRBV5-1	-	TRBJ2-6	-	TGCGCCAGCAGCGAGGTCGGAGGGGCCAACGTCCTGACTTTC	CASSEVGGANVLTF
TRBV19	-	TRBJ1-4	-	TGTGCCAGTAGTTTGAATGGGGCGCGTGAAAAACTGTTTTTT	CASSLNGAREKLFF
TRBV5-4	-	TRBJ2-2	-	TGTGCCAGCAGCTCGCAAGCGGCCCCTTCGAACACCGGGGAGCTGTTTTTT	CASSSQAAPSNTGELFF
TRBV5-1	-	TRBJ1-5	-	TGCGCCAGCAGCTTGGAAAGCCGCAATCAGCCCCAGCATTTT	CASSLESRNQPQHF
TRBV27	-	TRBJ2-1	TRBD2	TGTGCCAGCAGTAGAAATAGCGGGAGGGGTTACAATGAGCAGTTCTTC	CASSRNSGRGYNEQFF
TRBV3-1/TRBV3-2	-	TRBJ2-5	TRBD2	TGTGCCAGCAGCCGCCGGACTAGCGGGGAAGAGACCCAGTACTTC	CASSRRTSGEETQYF
TRBV29-1	-	TRBJ1-1	-	TGCAGCGTTGGGCGGTCTACTTCAAGGATGAACACTGAAGCTTTCTTT	CSVGRSTSRMNTEAFF